This T cell receptor beta chain was documented in a study of persistence of HIV-infected CD4 T cells. Whole-study findings and limits: TCRbeta richness was lower in CMV- and Gag-responding cells than in anti-CD3/anti-CD28-responding cells.

The libraries were made with immunoSEQ version 4 in survey mode. The table came from immunoSEQ multiplex PCR; TCRdb's copy has only in-frame clones and leaves some out. The sample includes more than 45,000 clones, 70% to 80% of them seen just once. About this clone: Its antigen is not known.

Lysates of CMV-infected fibroblasts at 10 ug/mL stimulated these cells. Memory cells lacking CD40L and CD69 with high CD45RO were sorted. Undetectable plasma HIV-1 RNA below 50 copies/mL lasted at least 4 years. The source material was CD4+ T cells sorted from PBMCs after roughly 18-hour stimulation, sampled from a patient who received antiretroviral therapy. The clonotype comes from an adult man with HIV who was CMV-seropositive.

CDR3 nucleotide sequence: TGTGCCTGGGGCCCCGGGGGGGGAATCTACGAGCAGTACTTC. Its protein product is CAWGPGGGIYEQYF. The J gene is TRBJ2-7, the V gene TRBV30, with 8 nucleotides matching TRBD2. Unmatched junction bases numbered 9, after V lost 5 bases and J lost 3 bases. CDR3 length equals 14 residues. Germline CDR1 is GTSNPN and CDR2 is SVGIG (reference sequence).